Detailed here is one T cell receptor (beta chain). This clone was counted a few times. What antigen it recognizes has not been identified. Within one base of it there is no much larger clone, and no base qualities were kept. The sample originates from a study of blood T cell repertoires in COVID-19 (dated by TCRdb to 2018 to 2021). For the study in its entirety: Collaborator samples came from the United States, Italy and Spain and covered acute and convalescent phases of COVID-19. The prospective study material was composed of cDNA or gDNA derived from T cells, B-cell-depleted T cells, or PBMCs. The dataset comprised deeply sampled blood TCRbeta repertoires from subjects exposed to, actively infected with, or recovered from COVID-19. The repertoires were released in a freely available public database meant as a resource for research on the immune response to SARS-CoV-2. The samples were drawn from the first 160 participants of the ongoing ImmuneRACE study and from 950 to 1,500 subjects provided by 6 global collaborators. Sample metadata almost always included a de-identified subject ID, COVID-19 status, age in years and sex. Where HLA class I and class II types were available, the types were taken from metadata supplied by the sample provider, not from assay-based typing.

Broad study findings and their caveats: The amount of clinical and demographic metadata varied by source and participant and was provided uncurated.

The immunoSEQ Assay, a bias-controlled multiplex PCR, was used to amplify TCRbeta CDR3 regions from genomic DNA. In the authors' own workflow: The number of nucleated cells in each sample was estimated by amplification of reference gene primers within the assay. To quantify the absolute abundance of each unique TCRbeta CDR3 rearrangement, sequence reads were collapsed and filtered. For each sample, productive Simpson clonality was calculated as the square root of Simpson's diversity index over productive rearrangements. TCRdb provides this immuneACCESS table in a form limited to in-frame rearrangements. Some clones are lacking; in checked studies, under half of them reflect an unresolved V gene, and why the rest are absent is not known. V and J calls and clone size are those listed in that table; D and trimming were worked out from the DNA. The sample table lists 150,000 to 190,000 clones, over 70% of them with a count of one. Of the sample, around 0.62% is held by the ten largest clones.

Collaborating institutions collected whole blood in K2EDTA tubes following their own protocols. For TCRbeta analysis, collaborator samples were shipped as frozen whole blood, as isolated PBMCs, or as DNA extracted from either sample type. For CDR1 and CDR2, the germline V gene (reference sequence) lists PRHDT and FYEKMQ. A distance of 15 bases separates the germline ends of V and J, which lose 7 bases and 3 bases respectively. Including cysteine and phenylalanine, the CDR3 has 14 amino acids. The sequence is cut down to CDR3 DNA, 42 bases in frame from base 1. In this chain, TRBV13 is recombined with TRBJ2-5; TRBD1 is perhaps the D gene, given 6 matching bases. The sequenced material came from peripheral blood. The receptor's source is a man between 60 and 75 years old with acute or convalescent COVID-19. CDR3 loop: CASTLGTKKETQYF. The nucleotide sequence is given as TGTGCCAGCACCCTCGGGACAAAGAAAGAGACCCAGTACTTC.